A single sample is the source of the 8 T cell receptor beta chains below, sequenced in a study of cytomegalovirus exposure and HLA in healthy donors. The PCR had 60 Vbeta and 13 Jbeta primers. Using immunoSEQ multiplex PCR, the repertoire was profiled, and TCRdb retains in-frame clones only, with some absent. The sample has roughly 190,000 clones, around 86% seen once. The specimen sequenced was PBMCs. The source of these receptors is a woman aged 18-29 years in good health and CMV-seronegative.

In its sample, this clone was seen once. The chain employs TRBV7-6 and TRBJ2-1, with D possibly being TRBD2 (5 bases). The CDR3 is 17 residues long. Germline V CDR1 and CDR2: SGHVS, FNYEAQ. The V end was cut by 2 bases, the J end by 6 bases, with 20 bases between. This CDR3 is CASSLTTLAPTGNEQFF. The CDR3 nucleotides are TGTGCCAGCAGCTTAACAACTCTAGCCCCCACGGGCAATGAGCAGTTCTTC. Looking up the rest from reference TRBV7-6 and TRBJ2-1 gives the full variable domain: GAGVSQSPRYKVTKRGQDVALRCDPISGHVSLYWYRQALGQGPEFLTYFNYEAQQDKSGLPNDRFSAERPEGSISTLTIQRTEQRDSAMYRCASSLTTLAPTGNEQFFGPGTRLTVL.

The chain recombines TRBV5-1 with TRBJ2-7, with 9 bases identical to TRBD2. This CDR3 has 17 amino acids. CDR1 and CDR2 (germline): SGHRS, YFSETQ. V was clipped by 1 base and J by 3 bases; unmatched bases: 11. Written as DNA, the CDR3 is TGCGCCAGCAGCTTGCTCCCGGGCGCGGGGGGGCTCTACGAGCAGTACTTC. This translates into CASSLLPGAGGLYEQYF.

The chain employs TRBV7-2 and TRBJ1-5; D unresolved. V dropped 5 bases and J dropped 6 bases, with 14 bases sitting between them. Germline-derived CDR1 and CDR2 are SGHTA and FQGNSA. The CDR3 length is 14 residues. The CDR3 nucleotides read TGTGCCAGCAGCGCGACTAGGGAAGGTCAGCCCCAGCATTTT. It encodes CASSATREGQPQHF.

This clone has just one count. This rearrangement joins TRBV6-6 to TRBJ1-5, with 7 bases lining up with TRBD1. J was trimmed by 6 bases and V by 4 bases; bases with no gene match: 6. Germline loops: CDR1 MNHNY, CDR2 SVGAGI (reference sequence). The CDR3 contains 14 residues. CDR3 region: CASSSPTGIQPQHF. Written as DNA, the CDR3 is TGTGCCAGCAGTTCCCCGACAGGGATTCAGCCCCAGCATTTT.

Regarding this clone: The identical CDR3 is also encoded by other nucleotide sequences in the sample. The CDR3 reads CASSSRQALNTEAFF. The DNA of the CDR3 is TGCGCCAGCAGCTCCCGACAGGCACTGAACACTGAAGCTTTCTTT. V gene TRBV5-1 combines with J gene TRBJ1-1; tentatively, D is TRBD1 (6 bases). The CDR3 contains 15 residues. Trimming stripped 3 bases from V and 0 bases from J, with 12 bases between. Germline loops: CDR1 SGHRS, CDR2 YFSETQ. The full variable domain, in which reference TRBV5-1 and TRBJ1-1 provide the parts outside the CDR3, is KAGVTQTPRYLIKTRGQQVTLSCSPISGHRSVSWYQQTPGQGLQFLFEYFSETQRNKGNFPGRFSGRQFSNSRSEMNVSTLELGDSALYLCASSSRQALNTEAFFGQGTRLTVV.

The chain employs TRBV5-8 and TRBJ2-3; D gene uncertain. CDR3 size: 13 residues. The V gene's germline CDR1 is SGHTS and CDR2 YDEGEE. V was cut by 7 bases and J by 2 bases, with 11 bases left in between. The CDR3 DNA is TGTGCCAGCCAGCTGACTTTCACAGATACGCAGTATTTT. Encoded protein: CASQLTFTDTQYF.

The V call is TRBV25-1, the J call TRBJ1-1, with D perhaps matching TRBD1 (6 bases). There are 15 residues in the CDR3. Germline CDR1 MGHDK, CDR2 SYGVNS. V lost 3 bases, J lost 3 bases, and 14 bases lay in between. The CDR3 region is CASSESPTGDTEAFF. CDR3 nucleotide sequence: TGTGCCAGCAGTGAGTCCCCGACAGGCGACACTGAAGCTTTCTTT.

J is TRBJ2-7 and V is TRBV28; a weak D match, TRBD1 (5 bases). The CDR3 consists of 11 residues. Trimming left V 10 bases short and J 2 bases short, with 9 bases between. CDR1 and CDR2 from the germline V gene are MDHEN and SYDVKM. The CDR3 loop is CATGQAYEQYF. In DNA, the CDR3 is TGTGCCACAGGACAAGCCTACGAGCAGTACTTC.